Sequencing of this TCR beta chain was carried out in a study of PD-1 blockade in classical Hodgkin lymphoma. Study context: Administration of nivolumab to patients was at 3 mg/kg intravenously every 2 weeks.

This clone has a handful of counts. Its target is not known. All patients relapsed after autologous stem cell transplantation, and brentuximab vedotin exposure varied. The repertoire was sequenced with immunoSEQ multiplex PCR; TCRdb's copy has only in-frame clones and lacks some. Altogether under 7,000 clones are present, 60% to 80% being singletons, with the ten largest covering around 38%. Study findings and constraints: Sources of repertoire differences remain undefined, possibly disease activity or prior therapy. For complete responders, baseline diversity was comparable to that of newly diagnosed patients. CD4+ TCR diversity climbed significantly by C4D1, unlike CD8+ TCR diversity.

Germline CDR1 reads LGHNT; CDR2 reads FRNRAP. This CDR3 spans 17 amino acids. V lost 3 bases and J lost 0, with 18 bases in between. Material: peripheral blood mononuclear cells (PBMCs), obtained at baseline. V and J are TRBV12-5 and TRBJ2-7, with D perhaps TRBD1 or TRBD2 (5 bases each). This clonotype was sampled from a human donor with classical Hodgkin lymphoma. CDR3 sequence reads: CASGFLGLGDSSYEQYF. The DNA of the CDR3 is TGTGCTAGTGGTTTTCTCGGGCTGGGGGATAGCTCCTACGAGCAGTACTTC.